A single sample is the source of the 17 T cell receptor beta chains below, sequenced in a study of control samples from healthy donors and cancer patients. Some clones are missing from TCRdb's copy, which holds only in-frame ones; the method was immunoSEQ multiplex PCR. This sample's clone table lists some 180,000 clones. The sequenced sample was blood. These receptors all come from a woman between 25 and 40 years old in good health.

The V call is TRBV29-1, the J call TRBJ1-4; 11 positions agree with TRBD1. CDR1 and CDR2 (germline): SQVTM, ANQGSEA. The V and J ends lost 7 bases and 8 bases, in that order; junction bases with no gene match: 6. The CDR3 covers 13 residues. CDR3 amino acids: CSARGQGDEKLFF. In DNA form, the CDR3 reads TGCAGCGCTCGGGGACAGGGGGACGAAAAACTGTTTTTT.

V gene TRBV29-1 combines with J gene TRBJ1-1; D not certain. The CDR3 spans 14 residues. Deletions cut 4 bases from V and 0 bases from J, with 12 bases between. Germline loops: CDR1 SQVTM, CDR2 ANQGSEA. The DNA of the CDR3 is TGCAGCGTTGTTGAGGGTGGCATGAACACTGAAGCTTTCTTT. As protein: CSVVEGGMNTEAFF.

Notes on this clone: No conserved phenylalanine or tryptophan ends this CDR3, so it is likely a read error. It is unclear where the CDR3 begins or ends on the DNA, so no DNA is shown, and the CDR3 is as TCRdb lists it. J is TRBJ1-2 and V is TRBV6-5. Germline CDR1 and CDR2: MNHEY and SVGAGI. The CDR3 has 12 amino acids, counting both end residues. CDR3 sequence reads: CASLDEGWESRL.

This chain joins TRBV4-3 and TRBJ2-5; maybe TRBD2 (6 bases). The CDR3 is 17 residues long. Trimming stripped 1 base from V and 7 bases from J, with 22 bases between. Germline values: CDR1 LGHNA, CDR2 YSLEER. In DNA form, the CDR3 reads TGCGCCAGCAGCCAAGGAACCTCCGGGGCGGGACTCGGGACCCAGTACTTC. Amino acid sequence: CASSQGTSGAGLGTQYF.

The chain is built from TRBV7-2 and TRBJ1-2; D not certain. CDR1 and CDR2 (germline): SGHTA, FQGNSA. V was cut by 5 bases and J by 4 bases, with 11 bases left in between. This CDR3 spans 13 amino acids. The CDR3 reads CASSPVGIYGYTF. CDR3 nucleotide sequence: TGTGCCAGCAGCCCTGTAGGTATCTATGGCTACACCTTC.

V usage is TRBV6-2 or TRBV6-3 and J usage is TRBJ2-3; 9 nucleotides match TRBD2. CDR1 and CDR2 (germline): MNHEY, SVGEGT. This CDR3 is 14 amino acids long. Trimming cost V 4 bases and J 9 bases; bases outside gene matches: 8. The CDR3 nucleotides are TGTGCCAGCAGTTTGAGTAGCGGGGGTCGAACGCAGTATTTT. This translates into CASSLSSGGRTQYF.

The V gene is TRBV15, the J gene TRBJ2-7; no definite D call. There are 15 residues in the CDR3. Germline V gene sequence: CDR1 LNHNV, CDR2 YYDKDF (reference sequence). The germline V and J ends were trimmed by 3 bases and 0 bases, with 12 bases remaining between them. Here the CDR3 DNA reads TGTGCCACCAGCAGGGCCAGAGCGAGCTCCTACGAGCAGTACTTC. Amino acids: CATSRARASSYEQYF.

CDR3 DNA sequence: TGTGCCAGCAGCCCCCATAATTTGGACGCTCCCTACGAGCAGTACTTC. Amino acids: CASSPHNLDAPYEQYF. The chain employs TRBV11-2 and TRBJ2-7; no clear D. This CDR3 spans 16 amino acids. The germline V and J ends were trimmed by 5 bases and 2 bases, with 19 bases remaining between them. CDR1 and CDR2 (germline): SGHAT, FQNNGV.

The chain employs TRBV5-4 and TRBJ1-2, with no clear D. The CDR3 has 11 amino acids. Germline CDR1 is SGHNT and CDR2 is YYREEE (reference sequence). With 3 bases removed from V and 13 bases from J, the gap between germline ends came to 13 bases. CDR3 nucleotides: TGTGCCAGCAGCTCCCGGGGAGAAGGCACCTTC. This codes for CASSSRGEGTF.

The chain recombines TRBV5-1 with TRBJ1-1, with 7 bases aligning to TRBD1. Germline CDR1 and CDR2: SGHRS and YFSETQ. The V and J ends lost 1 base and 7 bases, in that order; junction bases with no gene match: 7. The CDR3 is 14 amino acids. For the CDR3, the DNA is TGCGCCAGCAGCTTGATGGGGTCAGGGGGTGAAGCTTTCTTT. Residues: CASSLMGSGGEAFF.

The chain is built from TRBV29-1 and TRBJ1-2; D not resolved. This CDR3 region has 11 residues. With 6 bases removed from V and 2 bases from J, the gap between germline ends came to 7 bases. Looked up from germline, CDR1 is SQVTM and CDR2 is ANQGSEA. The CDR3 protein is CSVQDNYGYTF. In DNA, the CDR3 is TGCAGCGTCCAAGACAACTATGGCTACACCTTC.

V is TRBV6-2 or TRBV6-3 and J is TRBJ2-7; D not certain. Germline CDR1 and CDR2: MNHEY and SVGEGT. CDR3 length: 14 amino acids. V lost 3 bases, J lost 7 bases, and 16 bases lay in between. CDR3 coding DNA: TGTGCCAGCAGTTATGAGGTTCGATCGCGGGAGCAGTACTTC. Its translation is CASSYEVRSREQYF.

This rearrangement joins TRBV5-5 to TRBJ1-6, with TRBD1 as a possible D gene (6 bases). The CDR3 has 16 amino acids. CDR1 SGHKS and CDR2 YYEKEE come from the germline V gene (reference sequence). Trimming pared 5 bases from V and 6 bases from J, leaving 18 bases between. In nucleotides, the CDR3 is TGTGCCAGCAGGACCGCCGCGACAGGACCTAATTCACCCCTCCACTTT. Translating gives CASRTAATGPNSPLHF. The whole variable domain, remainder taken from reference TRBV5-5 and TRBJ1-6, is DAGVTQSPTHLIKTRGQQVTLRCSPISGHKSVSWYQQVLGQGPQFIFQYYEKEERGRGNFPDRFSARQFPNYSSELNVNALLLGDSALYLCASRTAATGPNSPLHFGNGTRLTVT.

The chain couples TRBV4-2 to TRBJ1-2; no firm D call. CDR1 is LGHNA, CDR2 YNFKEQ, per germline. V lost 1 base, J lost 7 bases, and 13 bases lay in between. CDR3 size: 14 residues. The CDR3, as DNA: TGTGCCAGCAGCCAAGCCGAGCCGGTTCTTGGCTACACCTTC. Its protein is CASSQAEPVLGYTF.

CDR3 amino acids: CASSQGYGYTF. The CDR3 coding sequence is TGTGCCAGCAGCCAAGGCTATGGCTACACCTTC. The V gene is TRBV12-3 or TRBV12-4, the J gene TRBJ1-2; D gene unclear. V lost 6 bases to trimming and J lost 4 bases, with 6 bases between them. CDR3 size: 11 residues.

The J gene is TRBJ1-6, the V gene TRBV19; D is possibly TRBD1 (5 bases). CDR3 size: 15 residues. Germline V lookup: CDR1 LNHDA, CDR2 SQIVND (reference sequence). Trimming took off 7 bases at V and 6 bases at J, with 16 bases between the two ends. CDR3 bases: TGTGCCAGTAATGGGTTGGACACCCGTAATTCACCCCTCCACTTT. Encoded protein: CASNGLDTRNSPLHF.

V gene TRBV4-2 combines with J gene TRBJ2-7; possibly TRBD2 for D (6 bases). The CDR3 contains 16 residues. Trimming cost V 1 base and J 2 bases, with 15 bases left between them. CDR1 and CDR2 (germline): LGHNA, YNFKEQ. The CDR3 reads CASSQVAAGSTYEQYF. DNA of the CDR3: TGTGCCAGCAGCCAAGTCGCCGCGGGGTCGACCTACGAGCAGTACTTC.